This TCR beta chain was sequenced for a study of T cell responses to AZD1222 COVID-19 vaccine. General study points: Spike-specific TCR breadth and depth were elevated following two AZD1222 doses. Dominant CD4 TCR responses targeted spike regions 160-218 and 743-854.

The ends were cut back, 1 base at V and 4 bases at J, with 11 bases in the middle. The germline gives CDR1 SGHAT, CDR2 FQNNGV. CDR3 length: 15 amino acids. In regard to this clone: Antigen specificity is unknown.

The table came from immunoSEQ multiplex PCR; TCRdb's copy has only in-frame clones and leaves some out. There are 170,000 or so clones in the sample; around 88% occur only once, and 11% lies in the top ten. The gene calls are TRBV11-2 and TRBJ2-4, with D possibly being TRBD1 (5 bases). The specimen comprised peripheral blood, sampled 28 days after the second AZD1222 dose. The source of this sequence is an adult who received the AZD1222 COVID-19 vaccine. For the CDR3, the DNA is TGTGCCAGCAGCTTAGGAGTGGCAGGGAAAAACATTCAGTACTTC. It codes for CASSLGVAGKNIQYF.